This T cell receptor (beta chain) derives from a study of CXCR3-negative and CXCR3-positive naive CD8 T cells. Germline CDR1 and CDR2: LNHDA and SQIVND (reference sequence). This CDR3 is built from 14 residues. The study made its TRB cDNA libraries by 5' RACE, adding UMI labels. Reanalyzing the 5' RACE reads, TCRdb keeps one entry per CDR3 protein, without DNA. Listed are 75,000 to 95,000 distinct CDR3 sequences; 0.9% to 1.2% falls within the top ten. The TCR originated in a human donor in good health. Some clones in this sample may be carry-over from other donors' samples. V gene TRBV19 combines with J gene TRBJ2-3; the D call from TCRdb, TRBD1, cannot be confirmed without DNA. Material for sequencing was naive CXCR3- CD8+ T cells from blood. Described subset: CD45RO-CCR7+CD27+CD95- naive CD8+ T cells lacking CXCR3 (TNR3-). CDR3: CASTEQGYTDTQYF.